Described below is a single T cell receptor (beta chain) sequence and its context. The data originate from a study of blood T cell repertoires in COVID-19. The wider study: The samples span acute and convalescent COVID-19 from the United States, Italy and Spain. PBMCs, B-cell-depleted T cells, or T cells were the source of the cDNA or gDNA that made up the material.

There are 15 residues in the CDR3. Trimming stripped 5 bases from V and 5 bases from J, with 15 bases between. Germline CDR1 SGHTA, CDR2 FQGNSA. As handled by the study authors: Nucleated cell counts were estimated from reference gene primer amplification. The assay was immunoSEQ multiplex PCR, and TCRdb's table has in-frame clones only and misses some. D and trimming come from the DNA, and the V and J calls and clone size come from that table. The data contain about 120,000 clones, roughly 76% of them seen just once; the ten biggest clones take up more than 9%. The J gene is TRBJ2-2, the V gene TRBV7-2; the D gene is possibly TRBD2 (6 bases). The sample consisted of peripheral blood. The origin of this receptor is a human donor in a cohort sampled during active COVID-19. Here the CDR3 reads CASSTLGGPTGELFF. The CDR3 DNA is TGTGCCAGCAGCACGCTAGGAGGGCCGACCGGGGAGCTGTTTTTT.